One sample yielded the 26 T cell receptor beta chains listed below, sequenced in a study of identical twins. MiXCR was run by TCRdb on the 5' RACE reads, yielding one entry per CDR3 protein. The sample holds about 100,000 distinct CDR3 sequences, 5.5% to 7% seen once. Input material: memory T cells sorted from blood. The source of these receptors is a woman aged 50 to 65 in good health.

This clonotype has a count of ten or more. The chain employs TRBV7-8 and TRBJ1-1; 8 bases map to TRBD1. The ends lost 5 bases at V and 7 bases at J; junction bases unmatched: 12. Germline V gene data show CDR1 as SGHVS and CDR2 as FQNEAQ. This CDR3 region has 15 residues. This CDR3 reads CASSTDSQGVDEAFF. The CDR3 DNA reads TGTGCCAGCAGCACAGATTCACAGGGGGTGGATGAAGCTTTCTTT.

This clonotype was found many times. The chain carries TRBV5-6 and TRBJ2-5; TRBD1 aligns across 7 bases. CDR3 size: 14 residues. Per the germline V gene, CDR1 is SGHDT and CDR2 is YYEEEE. V dropped 4 bases and J dropped 5; count of bases not matched to a gene: 8. The CDR3 bases are TGTGCCAGCAGCCCCCCGACAGGGTCGGAGACCCAGTACTTC. As protein: CASSPPTGSETQYF.

This clonotype occurred a few times. The chain recombines TRBV6-6 with TRBJ2-3, with D possibly matching TRBD2 (5 bases). The CDR3 length is 17 residues. Trimming removed 2 bases from V and 0 bases from J, with 15 bases in between. Germline V gene sequence: CDR1 MNHNY, CDR2 SVGAGI (reference sequence). Here the CDR3 reads CASSYDLLAPSTDTQYF. As DNA, the CDR3 is TGTGCCAGCAGTTACGATCTCCTAGCACCAAGCACAGATACGCAGTATTTT.

The table lists this clonotype with a few counts. The chain carries TRBV2 and TRBJ1-4, with a weak D call TRBD1 (5 bases). This CDR3 is built from 12 residues. V was trimmed by 10 bases and J by 5 bases, leaving 11 bases between them. Germline V gives CDR1 SNHLY, CDR2 FYNNEI. The CDR3 is CATGTGNEKLFF. The DNA for the CDR3 is TGTGCCACCGGGACGGGGAATGAAAAACTGTTTTTT.

This clonotype occurred many times. The chain joins TRBV2 to TRBJ1-1; tentatively, D is TRBD1 (5 bases). CDR3 length: 14 amino acids. The germline V gene encodes CDR1 SNHLY and CDR2 FYNNEI. V gave up 9 bases and J gave up 4 bases, with 18 bases separating them. CDR3 coding DNA: TGTGCCAGAAACCGGGACGCGTCTAGCACTGAAGCTTTCTTT. The encoded protein is CARNRDASSTEAFF.

This clonotype was picked up a small number of times. The rearrangement links TRBV6-5 to TRBJ2-7; TRBD1 aligns across 7 bases. In germline, CDR1 is MNHEY, CDR2 SVGAGI. The J segment lost 5 bases and the V segment lost 6 bases, leaving 13 bases of the junction unmatched. The CDR3 has 15 residues. The CDR3 DNA is TGTGCCAGCAGCTCGGCCAGGGGGTCTTTGAACGAGCAGTACTTC. As protein: CASSSARGSLNEQYF.

The sample holds many counts of this clonotype. The chain links TRBV20-1 to TRBJ1-2; 8 nucleotides match TRBD1. The junction had 9 bases not matched to a gene; V was cut back by 2 bases and J by 7 bases. Germline lookup yields CDR1 DFQATT and CDR2 SNEGSKA (reference sequence). The CDR3 runs to 14 residues. The CDR3 sequence: CSARIQGGGVGYTF. CDR3 DNA: TGCAGTGCTAGAATACAGGGGGGGGGTGTTGGCTACACCTTC.

This clonotype has a handful of counts. This chain joins TRBV3-1 and TRBJ1-4; no reliable D call. Germline CDR1 LGHDT, CDR2 YNNKEL (reference sequence). V lost 3 bases to trimming and J lost 7 bases, with 18 bases between them. This CDR3 spans 16 amino acids. CDR3 residues: CASSQSDPGRSEKLFF. CDR3 nucleotides: TGTGCCAGCAGCCAGTCGGACCCCGGTAGGAGTGAAAAACTGTTTTTT.

The J gene is TRBJ2-7, the V gene TRBV20-1; the match to TRBD1 covers 9 bases. The CDR3 extends over 14 amino acids. V gave up 3 bases and J gave up 1 base; unmatched junction bases: 4. In germline, CDR1 is DFQATT, CDR2 SNEGSKA (reference sequence). CDR3 region: CSARGTGKSYEQYF. CDR3 in DNA: TGCAGTGCTAGGGGGACAGGGAAATCCTACGAGCAGTACTTC.

This sequence joins TRBV27 and TRBJ2-5; D is unresolved. Trimming took off 3 bases at V and 3 bases at J, with 8 bases between the two ends. Germline CDR1 MNHEY, CDR2 SMNVEV (reference sequence). The CDR3 extends over 13 amino acids. DNA of the CDR3: TGTGCCAGCAGTTTCTCGTCCAAAGAGACCCAGTACTTC. Its translation is CASSFSSKETQYF.

This clonotype occurred a few times. The chain links TRBV6-5 to TRBJ1-2; the match to TRBD1 covers 7 bases. Germline values: CDR1 MNHEY, CDR2 SVGAGI. With 8 bases clipped from V and 1 base from J, the junction kept 7 bases outside the gene matches. The CDR3 is 14 residues long. The CDR3 loop reads CASGGTEDNYGYTF. The CDR3 bases are TGTGCCAGCGGCGGGACAGAGGATAACTATGGCTACACCTTC.

This clonotype was observed many times. The chain is built from TRBV12-3 or TRBV12-4 and TRBJ2-7, with TRBD1 matching 8 bases. This CDR3 has 15 residues. The V gene end was trimmed by 5 bases and the J gene end by 9 bases; junction bases not matched to a gene: 15. The CDR3 is CASSLGDRRGGGQYF. For the CDR3, the DNA is TGTGCCAGCAGTCTTGGGGACAGGCGGGGTGGAGGGCAGTACTTC.

This clonotype has a count of ten or more. The V call is TRBV7-9, the J call TRBJ2-2, with 8 nucleotides matching TRBD2. Per germline, CDR1 SEHNR and CDR2 FQNEAQ (reference sequence). The J segment lost 4 bases and the V segment lost 5 bases, leaving 9 bases of the junction unmatched. This CDR3 contains 16 residues. Here the CDR3 reads CASSPRLAGSTGELFF. CDR3 coding DNA: TGTGCCAGCAGCCCTAGATTAGCGGGAAGCACCGGGGAGCTGTTTTTT.

Many counts were recorded for this clonotype. The chain is built from TRBV27 and TRBJ2-6, with 8 positions matching TRBD2. The CDR3 length is 19 residues. Per the germline V gene, CDR1 is MNHEY and CDR2 is SMNVEV (reference sequence). The ends lost 4 bases at V and 0 bases at J; junction bases unmatched: 11. As DNA, the CDR3 is TGTGCCAGCAGTTCCCCCCGGGGGACTAGGCTCTCTGGGGCCAACGTCCTGACTTTC. This sequence encodes CASSSPRGTRLSGANVLTF.

In this sample, this clonotype turned up many times. The V and J genes are TRBV6-6 and TRBJ2-1, with 11 bases matching TRBD2. Germline CDR1 is MNHNY and CDR2 is SVGAGI (reference sequence). Trimming took 5 bases from V and 5 from J; bases not matched to a gene: 8. This CDR3 region has 16 residues. The CDR3 spells CASSLTSGSRNNEQFF. CDR3 in DNA: TGTGCCAGCAGTCTTACTAGCGGGAGTAGGAACAATGAGCAGTTCTTC.

This clonotype was seen repeatedly, ten times or more. This chain joins TRBV14 and TRBJ2-1; TRBD2 agrees at 9 bases. The CDR3 covers 16 residues. CDR1 SGHDN and CDR2 FVKESK come from the germline V gene. After removal of 3 bases from V and 12 bases from J, the junction contained 15 bases not matched to a gene. The CDR3 here is CASSQISGSSDRGQFF. CDR3 nucleotides: TGTGCCAGCAGCCAGATTAGCGGGAGTTCGGATAGAGGGCAGTTCTTC.

This clonotype has ten or more counts. The rearrangement uses TRBV27 and TRBJ2-5; D unresolved. V lost 3 bases to trimming and J lost 3 bases, with 14 bases between them. The CDR3 is 15 residues long. Germline CDR1 MNHEY, CDR2 SMNVEV (reference sequence). This CDR3 is CASSFIPPREETQYF. The CDR3 coding sequence is TGTGCCAGCAGTTTTATTCCCCCTAGGGAAGAGACCCAGTACTTC.

CDR3 sequence reads: CASSLVVGGRDRETQYF. The CDR3 region has the DNA TGTGCCAGCAGTTTAGTAGTAGGGGGACGAGACCGAGAGACCCAGTACTTC. J is TRBJ2-5 and V is TRBV12-3 or TRBV12-4; maybe TRBD1 (6 bases). This CDR3 contains 17 residues. The V gene lost 1 base and the J gene lost 4 bases, with 19 bases spanning the gap.

This clonotype was picked up many times. This rearrangement joins TRBV29-1 to TRBJ1-1; perhaps TRBD1 as D (5 bases). V was pared by 4 bases and J by 0 bases, with 9 bases between. The V gene's germline CDR1 is SQVTM and CDR2 ANQGSEA. The CDR3 runs 13 residues. CDR3 amino acids: CSVGQLMNTEAFF. DNA of the CDR3: TGCAGCGTTGGACAGCTAATGAACACTGAAGCTTTCTTT.

This clonotype appeared many times. The chain joins TRBV12-3 or TRBV12-4 to TRBJ2-2; D is possibly TRBD2 (6 bases). Trimming pared 8 bases from V and 1 base from J, leaving 17 bases between. This CDR3 has 16 amino acids. CDR3 in DNA: TGTGCCAGCGCCCCCCCTGGAGGGAGGAACACCGGGGAGCTGTTTTTT. Encoded protein: CASAPPGGRNTGELFF.

This clonotype was picked up a small number of times. The V call is TRBV24-1, the J call TRBJ2-1; 8 nucleotides agree with TRBD2. In germline, CDR1 is KGHDR, CDR2 SFDVKD. The CDR3 runs 17 residues. With 9 bases clipped from V and 7 bases from J, the junction kept 19 bases outside the gene matches. CDR3 coding DNA: TGTGCCACCTCCCCCCTACCCCAGGGCCAGCGGGAGAATGAGCAGTTCTTC. It codes for CATSPLPQGQRENEQFF.

This clonotype appeared many times. The CDR3 bases are TGCAGTGCTAGAGAGCTGGGACAGGGGACCGATGAGCAGTTCTTC. This translates into CSARELGQGTDEQFF. The J gene is TRBJ2-1, the V gene TRBV20-1; 10 bases match TRBD1. This CDR3 is 15 amino acids long. From germline, CDR1 is DFQATT and CDR2 SNEGSKA (reference sequence). V lost 0 bases to trimming and J lost 8 bases; unmatched junction nucleotides: 7.

This clonotype has a count of ten or more. The genes are TRBV6-5 and TRBJ2-2; TRBD1 agrees at 9 bases. Germline V CDR1 and CDR2: MNHEY, SVGAGI. The CDR3 sequence is 14 residues long. V shed 6 bases, J shed 9 bases, and the junction held 8 bases outside the gene matches. CDR3 sequence: CASRIRTGVRELFF. For the CDR3, the DNA is TGTGCCAGCAGAATTCGGACAGGGGTTCGGGAGCTGTTTTTT.

This clonotype was counted many times. The CDR3: CASSGDSYSNQPQHF. CDR3 nucleotide sequence: TGTGCCAGCAGTGGTGACTCGTATAGCAATCAGCCCCAGCATTTT. The chain joins TRBV12-3 or TRBV12-4 to TRBJ1-5; D gene ambiguous. V gave up 5 bases and J gave up 0 bases, with 11 bases separating them. The CDR3 spans 15 residues.

In this sample, this clonotype turned up many times. The rearrangement joins TRBV6-1 to TRBJ2-1, with D uncertain. Germline values: CDR1 MNHNS, CDR2 SASEGT. The V and J ends lost 11 bases and 4 bases respectively, with 12 bases between them. CDR3 length: 12 residues. CDR3 region: CAGSPDYNEQFF. The CDR3 nucleotides read TGTGCCGGATCACCGGATTACAATGAGCAGTTCTTC.

Many counts were recorded for this clonotype. The chain uses TRBV5-1 and TRBJ2-7; possible D gene TRBD1, 5 bases. Looked up from germline, CDR1 is SGHRS and CDR2 is YFSETQ. V lost 0 bases to trimming and J lost 2 bases, with 15 bases between them. This CDR3 is built from 16 residues. The CDR3 DNA sequence: TGCGCCAGCAGCTTGGGATCCCAGACAGAACCCTACGAGCAGTACGTC. Protein product: CASSLGSQTEPYEQYV.